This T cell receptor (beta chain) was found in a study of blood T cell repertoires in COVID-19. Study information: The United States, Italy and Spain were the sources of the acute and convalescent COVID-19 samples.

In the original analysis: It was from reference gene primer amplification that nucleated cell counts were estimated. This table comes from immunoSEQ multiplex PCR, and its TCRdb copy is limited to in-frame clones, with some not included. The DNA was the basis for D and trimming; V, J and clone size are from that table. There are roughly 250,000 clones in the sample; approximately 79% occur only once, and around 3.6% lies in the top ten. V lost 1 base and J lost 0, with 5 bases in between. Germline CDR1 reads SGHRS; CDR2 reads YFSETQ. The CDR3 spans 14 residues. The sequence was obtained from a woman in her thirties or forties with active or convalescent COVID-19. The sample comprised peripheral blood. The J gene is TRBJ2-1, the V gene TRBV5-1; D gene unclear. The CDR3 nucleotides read TGCGCCAGCAGCTTGTACAACTCCTACAATGAGCAGTTCTTC. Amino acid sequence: CASSLYNSYNEQFF.